The clone carrying this TCR beta chain was observed a handful of times. Trimming removed 4 bases at V and 8 bases at J, with 11 bases between. The CDR3 is 12 residues long. Germline V gene sequence: CDR1 MNHGY, CDR2 SVAAGI. The data were taken from a study of graft-versus-host responses after intestinal transplantation. Across the study: Every recipient had anti-thymocyte globulin induction and 3 to 4 years of tacrolimus plus steroids. Study findings and constraints: Graft-donor T cell macrochimerism in patients accompanied high graft-versus-host to host-versus-graft clonal ratios in allografts. Recipient bone marrow held GvH clones, some seen earlier in ileum or blood.

Produced via immunoSEQ multiplex PCR; TCRdb's table is partial and in-frame only. The repertoire holds 17,000 or so clones, approximately 39% seen once, with roughly 3.6% in the top ten. Plates contained about 200,000 CFSE-labeled responder cells and about 200,000 irradiated, violet-dye-labeled stimulator cells. Proliferating CFSE-low CD3+CD4+ and CD3+CD8+ responders were sorted post-reaction. The rearrangement links TRBV6-9 to TRBJ2-5; a weak D match, TRBD2 (6 bases). The sample was alloreactive CD8+ T cells from a mixed lymphocyte reaction culture, taken before intestinal transplant. As for subset: CFSE-low proliferating T cells sorted from approximately six-day pre-transplant mixed lymphocyte reaction (GvH or HvG direction). This TCR came from a human patient who received an intestinal transplant. CDR3 protein: CASSSGDETQYF. CDR3 nucleotide sequence: TGTGCCAGCAGTTCGGGGGACGAAACCCAGTACTTC.